The clone carrying this T cell receptor beta chain has at least ten counts. Its cognate antigen is unknown. The cDNA was synthesized by 5'RACE incorporating 10-nucleotide random UMIs. Per sequencing run, 15-18 subjects together gave over 200 million TCR-beta sequences. TCRdb redid the calling of the 5' RACE reads with MiXCR, one entry per CDR3 protein. This table holds 27,000 or so distinct CDR3 sequences, under 25% found once. This sample is part of a study of neurological immune-mediated disorders. Study-wide results and limits: None of the CDR3 amino acid sequences in expanded clones turned up in more than one subject, which points to private repertoires in all groups. The most TCR clonal expansion was seen in HTLV-1-associated myelopathy, whereas the least was seen in multiple sclerosis, below the level in healthy controls.

The V end was cut by 4 bases, the J end by 8 bases, with 8 bases between. The CDR3 is 12 residues long. In germline, CDR1 is KGHDR, CDR2 SFDVKD. The chain employs TRBV24-1 and TRBJ2-4; a weak D match, TRBD1 (5 bases). The sequenced sample consisted of PBMCs. The TCR was taken from a woman in her fifties or sixties in good health. Written as DNA, the CDR3 is TGTGCCACCAGTGACCAGGGTTACATTCAGTACTTC. It encodes CATSDQGYIQYF.